Listed here are 5 T cell receptor beta chains from one sample, sequenced in a study of naive and memory T cell subsets. Two oligonucleotides, mixed equimolar, formed the beta constant-region primer covering TRBC1 and TRBC2. Ligated cDNA was amplified by four rounds of PCR with nested alpha and beta constant-region primers and SP2. TCRdb re-called the UMI-ligation and nested PCR reads through MiXCR, storing one row per CDR3 protein. The data show more than 100,000 distinct CDR3 sequences, 35% to 45% seen once. Source material: central memory CD4+ T cells from blood. These receptors were collected from a human donor in good health.

The V gene is TRBV30, the J gene TRBJ2-3; possible D gene TRBD1, 6 bases. CDR1 is GTSNPN, CDR2 SVGIG, per germline (reference sequence). V lost 1 base, J lost 5 bases, and 10 bases lay in between. The CDR3 is 13 residues long. The CDR3 sequence: CAWSGGRGDTQYF. The CDR3 DNA reads as TGTGCCTGGAGTGGGGGGCGCGGAGATACGCAGTATTTT.

The rearrangement uses TRBV30 and TRBJ1-1, with 7 bases matching TRBD1. This CDR3 has 14 amino acids. The germline gives CDR1 GTSNPN, CDR2 SVGIG (reference sequence). V gave up 0 bases and J gave up 0 bases; unmatched junction bases: 1. The CDR3 spells CAWSVGTVNTEAFF. The CDR3 DNA reads TGTGCCTGGAGTGTGGGGACAGTGAACACTGAAGCTTTCTTT.

The chain has TRBV20-1 and TRBJ2-7; D unresolved. Per germline, CDR1 DFQATT and CDR2 SNEGSKA (reference sequence). The V gene lost 6 bases and the J gene lost 2 bases, with 14 bases spanning the gap. The CDR3 spans 13 residues. The CDR3 sequence: CSARNSEAYEQYF. The CDR3, as DNA: TGCAGTGCCAGAAATTCGGAAGCCTACGAGCAGTACTTC.

J is TRBJ2-3 and V is TRBV28, with no clear D. This CDR3 spans 11 amino acids. V was shortened by 6 bases and J by 2 bases, with 3 bases between the two germline ends. Germline V gene data show CDR1 as MDHEN and CDR2 as SYDVKM. In nucleotides, the CDR3 is TGTGCCAGCAGGGACACAGATACGCAGTATTTT. Amino acid sequence: CASRDTDTQYF. The full variable domain, completed using reference TRBV28 and TRBJ2-3, is DVKVTQSSRYLVKRTGEKVFLECVQDMDHENMFWYRQDPGLGLRLIYFSYDVKMKEKGDIPEGYSVSREKKERFSLILESASTNQTSMYLCASRDTDTQYFGPGTRLTVL.

V usage is TRBV24-1 and J usage is TRBJ2-5, with a possible D match to TRBD2 (5 bases). V lost 4 bases and J lost 1, with 6 bases in between. Germline V gene lookup returns CDR1 KGHDR and CDR2 SFDVKD. The CDR3 has 13 amino acids. CDR3 sequence reads: CATSEGSQETQYF. The DNA for the CDR3 is TGTGCCACCAGTGAAGGGAGCCAAGAGACCCAGTACTTC.